The 28 T cell receptor beta chains below all came from one sample that was sequenced in a study of cytomegalovirus exposure and HLA in healthy donors. TCRdb keeps only in-frame clones here, not all; method: immunoSEQ multiplex PCR. The repertoire holds tens of thousands of clones, with about 96% as singletons. The sample taken for sequencing was PBMCs. These receptors were collected from a man aged 18 to 30 in good health and CMV-seropositive.

This clone was seen a single time. The chain carries TRBV5-1 and TRBJ2-7, with TRBD2 matching 10 bases. The V and J ends lost 4 bases and 6 bases, in that order; junction bases with no gene match: 7. The CDR3 length is 14 residues. In germline, CDR1 is SGHRS, CDR2 YFSETQ. DNA for the CDR3: TGCGCCAGCAGCGGGTCTAGCGGGAGCCCCGAGCAGTACTTC. Translation gives CASSGSSGSPEQYF.

The CDR3 spells CATSRLGGGFYEQYF. DNA for the CDR3: TGTGCCACCAGCAGACTTGGGGGGGGGTTCTACGAGCAGTACTTC. The genes are TRBV15 and TRBJ2-7; TRBD2 aligns across 7 bases. V gave up 2 bases and J gave up 3 bases; unmatched junction bases: 7. The CDR3 spans 15 residues. The germline gives CDR1 LNHNV, CDR2 YYDKDF (reference sequence).

The sample holds one count of this clone. The gene calls are TRBV10-3 and TRBJ2-2; the D gene is possibly TRBD2 (5 bases). V was shortened by 6 bases and J by 3 bases, with 17 bases between the two germline ends. The germline V gene has CDR1 ENHRY and CDR2 SYGVKD. CDR3 length: 16 amino acids. The CDR3 spells CAISSLGTRDTGELFF. In DNA form, the CDR3 reads TGTGCCATCAGCTCCCTGGGAACTAGAGACACCGGGGAGCTGTTTTTT.

The chain is built from TRBV2 and TRBJ1-1; perhaps TRBD1 as D (6 bases). In germline, CDR1 is SNHLY, CDR2 FYNNEI. V lost 2 bases, J lost 9 bases, and 13 bases lay in between. This CDR3 is built from 13 residues. The CDR3 nucleotides read TGTGCCAGCAGTGAAAGTGGGCAGGGGAAAGCTTTCTTT. Protein sequence: CASSESGQGKAFF.

This chain's CDR3 is CASSVREGTASGANVLTF. The CDR3, as DNA: TGTGCCAGCAGCGTCAGGGAAGGGACTGCGTCTGGGGCCAACGTCCTGACTTTC. The V gene is TRBV7-8, the J gene TRBJ2-6; D perhaps matches TRBD2 (6 bases). CDR1 and CDR2 from the germline V gene are SGHVS and FQNEAQ. The length of the CDR3 is 18 residues. V lost 5 bases, J lost 1 base, and 18 bases lay in between.

In nucleotides, the CDR3 is TGTGCCAGCAGCTGGCGGGACAGGGGGCGATTCGAGCAGTACTTC. It encodes CASSWRDRGRFEQYF. The rearrangement uses TRBV7-8 and TRBJ2-7; 12 bases agree with TRBD1. CDR1 and CDR2 from the germline V gene are SGHVS and FQNEAQ. The CDR3 loop spans 15 amino acids. V trimming: 4 bases; J trimming: 6 bases; junction bases outside the gene matches: 7.

In this sample, this clone turned up once. This sequence joins TRBV18 and TRBJ2-1, with D tentatively TRBD2 (5 bases). V was pared by 3 bases and J by 0 bases, with 12 bases between. The CDR3 covers 16 residues. In germline, CDR1 is KGHSH, CDR2 LQKENI. This chain's CDR3 is CASSPAAASSYNEQFF. In nucleotides, the CDR3 is TGTGCCAGCTCACCGGCAGCGGCTAGCTCCTACAATGAGCAGTTCTTC.

This chain joins TRBV4-2 and TRBJ1-1, with a weak D call TRBD1 (6 bases). The V and J ends lost 0 bases and 10 bases respectively, with 15 bases between them. The V gene's germline CDR1 is LGHNA and CDR2 YNFKEQ. The CDR3 loop spans 14 amino acids. CDR3 nucleotide sequence: TGTGCCAGCAGCCAAGATTCCAGGGGAATGTTAGCTTTCTTT. As protein: CASSQDSRGMLAFF.

The V call is TRBV6-6, the J call TRBJ1-2, with 9 positions matching TRBD1. CDR3 length: 14 amino acids. V lost 6 bases, J lost 6 bases, and 8 bases stayed unmatched. The germline CDR1 and CDR2 sequences are MNHNY and SVGAGI (reference sequence). The CDR3 bases are TGTGCCAGCAGGACATCCGGGACAGGGCATGGCTACACCTTC. It codes for CASRTSGTGHGYTF.

Only one count was recorded for this clone. V is TRBV5-4 and J is TRBJ2-1; 11 nucleotides line up with TRBD1. The CDR3 runs to 15 residues. Germline lookup yields CDR1 SGHNT and CDR2 YYREEE (reference sequence). The V and J ends lost 4 bases and 16 bases, in that order; junction bases with no gene match: 16. In DNA form, the CDR3 reads TGTGCCAGCAGCGGTTGGACAGGGGGCCAGCGGGAGGACTTCTTC. Its translation: CASSGWTGGQREDFF. The whole variable domain, filled in from reference TRBV5-4 and TRBJ2-1, reads ETGVTQSPTHLIKTRGQQVTLRCSSQSGHNTVSWYQQALGQGPQFIFQYYREEENGRGNFPPRFSGLQFPNYSSELNVNALELDDSALYLCASSGWTGGQREDFFGPGTRLTVL.

The chain combines TRBV19 with TRBJ2-3; tentative D call: TRBD1 (6 bases). Trimming left V 5 bases short and J 4 bases short, with 13 bases between. CDR1 is LNHDA, CDR2 SQIVND, per germline (reference sequence). The CDR3 is 14 residues long. This chain's CDR3 is CASSPEGVADTQYF. The CDR3 coding sequence is TGTGCCAGTAGTCCCGAGGGGGTGGCAGATACGCAGTATTTT.

The count of this clone is one. The genes are TRBV13 and TRBJ1-2; possibly TRBD1 for D (6 bases). The V end lost 0 bases, the J end lost 2 bases, and 13 bases lay between the germline ends. Germline CDR1 reads PRHDT; CDR2 reads FYEKMQ (reference sequence). The CDR3 consists of 16 residues. In nucleotides, the CDR3 is TGTGCCAGCAGCTTAGGCGGGGGGCAGTTCAACTATGGCTACACCTTC. Its protein is CASSLGGGQFNYGYTF.

This clone was counted once. V gene TRBV6-1 combines with J gene TRBJ2-3, with D possibly matching TRBD1 (6 bases). From germline, CDR1 is MNHNS and CDR2 SASEGT. This CDR3 region has 16 residues. V gave up 0 bases and J gave up 0 bases, with 10 bases separating them. CDR3 region: CASSEAAGASTDTQYF. DNA of the CDR3: TGTGCCAGCAGTGAAGCGGCAGGGGCTAGCACAGATACGCAGTATTTT.

The gene calls are TRBV28 and TRBJ1-3; weak D call: TRBD1 (5 bases). The CDR3 is 13 amino acids. Germline V lookup: CDR1 MDHEN, CDR2 SYDVKM. The V end lost 3 bases, the J end lost 4 bases, and 7 bases lay between the germline ends. CDR3 DNA: TGTGCCAGCAGTTTCTGGACAGGAAACACCATATATTTT. It specifies CASSFWTGNTIYF.

This clone was seen a single time. The V and J genes are TRBV10-1 and TRBJ2-1, with D possibly being TRBD2 (6 bases). Trimming took 7 bases from V and 5 from J, leaving 18 bases between them. CDR1 and CDR2 from the germline V gene are WNHNN and SYGVQD (reference sequence). The CDR3 has 15 residues. As DNA, the CDR3 is TGCGCCAGCACCGGGACTTTATACAGGAACAATGAGCAGTTCTTC. Protein sequence: CASTGTLYRNNEQFF.

This chain connects TRBV15 to TRBJ1-5; perhaps TRBD1 as D (6 bases). The CDR3 extends over 16 amino acids. The germline V and J ends were trimmed by 2 bases and 0 bases, with 11 bases remaining between them. Germline assignment: CDR1 LNHNV and CDR2 YYDKDF (reference sequence). The CDR3: CATSRLTGVSNQPQHF. CDR3 in DNA: TGTGCCACCAGCAGATTGACAGGTGTTAGCAATCAGCCCCAGCATTTT.

This clone was counted once. The chain couples TRBV30 to TRBJ2-7, with D possibly being TRBD2 (5 bases). Germline loops: CDR1 GTSNPN, CDR2 SVGIG (reference sequence). The CDR3 has 13 amino acids. Trimming cost V 2 bases and J 7 bases, with 15 bases left between them. The CDR3 region has the DNA TGTGCCTGGAGTTACCAATTCCCGGGAGAGCAGTACTTC. Its protein is CAWSYQFPGEQYF. The full variable domain, in which reference TRBV30 and TRBJ2-7 provide the parts outside the CDR3, is SQTIHQWPATLVQPVGSPLSLECTVEGTSNPNLYWYRQAAGRGLQLLFYSVGIGQISSEVPQNLSASRPQDRQFILSSKKLLLSDSGFYLCAWSYQFPGEQYFGPGTRLTVT.

This chain uses TRBV9 with TRBJ2-3; TRBD2 matches 7 bases. The germline gives CDR1 SGDLS, CDR2 YYNGEE. This CDR3 region has 16 residues. V shed 4 bases and J 1 base; nucleotides not matched to a gene: 9. The CDR3 sequence: CASSRLGGGGTDTQYF. The CDR3 DNA is TGTGCCAGCAGCCGGCTGGGGGGGGGTGGCACAGATACGCAGTATTTT.

V gene TRBV5-1 combines with J gene TRBJ2-1; maybe TRBD1 (7 bases). From germline, CDR1 is SGHRS and CDR2 YFSETQ. This CDR3 comprises 18 residues. V lost 2 bases, J lost 2 bases, and 20 bases lay in between. The CDR3 DNA sequence: TGCGCCAGCAGCTTCGGCACCATTCAGGGGGGTACCTACAATGAGCAGTTCTTC. This translates into CASSFGTIQGGTYNEQFF.

For the CDR3, the DNA is TGTGCCAGCAGGACAGGTTCTGACGGATATCAGCCCCAGCATTTT. Translating gives CASRTGSDGYQPQHF. The genes are TRBV7-9 and TRBJ1-5, with a tentative D call TRBD1 (6 bases). The V gene's germline CDR1 is SEHNR and CDR2 FQNEAQ (reference sequence). The CDR3 has 15 amino acids. V shed 6 bases and J shed 5 bases, with 17 bases lying between them. Drawing the rest from reference TRBV7-9 and TRBJ1-5, the complete variable domain is DTGVSQNPRHKITKRGQNVTFRCDPISEHNRLYWYRQTLGQGPEFLTYFQNEAQLEKSRLLSDRFSAERPKGSFSTLEIQRTEQGDSAMYLCASRTGSDGYQPQHFGDGTRLSIL.

The chain uses TRBV10-3 and TRBJ2-3; TRBD2 aligns across 8 bases. With 2 bases clipped from V and 2 bases from J, the junction kept 6 bases outside the gene matches. The CDR3 extends over 16 amino acids. Germline V gene lookup returns CDR1 ENHRY and CDR2 SYGVKD. The CDR3 here is CAISEHARGDTDTQYF. The CDR3 nucleotides read TGTGCCATCAGTGAGCATGCGCGGGGGGACACAGATACGCAGTATTTT.

J is TRBJ1-5 and V is TRBV28, with 9 bases matching TRBD1. The CDR3 runs 14 residues. Germline CDR1 is MDHEN and CDR2 is SYDVKM. The V and J ends lost 6 bases and 5 bases, in that order; junction bases with no gene match: 5. The CDR3 is CASSLGTGHQPQHF. CDR3 nucleotide sequence: TGTGCCAGCAGCCTTGGGACAGGGCATCAGCCCCAGCATTTT.

The chain employs TRBV6-1 and TRBJ1-5; D is possibly TRBD1 (6 bases). Germline V lookup: CDR1 MNHNS, CDR2 SASEGT. The CDR3 has 15 amino acids. V gave up 4 bases and J gave up 4 bases, with 14 bases separating them. CDR3 sequence: CASSAETGGNQPQHF. CDR3 nucleotides: TGTGCCAGCAGTGCCGAGACAGGAGGTAATCAGCCCCAGCATTTT.

The chain is built from TRBV6-1 and TRBJ2-7; 7 nucleotides match TRBD1. This CDR3 is built from 12 residues. J was trimmed by 7 bases and V by 8 bases; bases with no gene match: 8. Germline CDR1 MNHNS, CDR2 SASEGT. The CDR3 loop is CASARQGEEQYF. The CDR3 DNA sequence: TGTGCCAGCGCTAGACAGGGTGAGGAGCAGTACTTC.

The rearrangement joins TRBV27 to TRBJ2-5; TRBD1 matches at 9 bases. Matching the DNA end better, TRBJ2-7 makes the J call doubtful. The CDR3 sequence is 15 residues long. Germline CDR1 is MNHEY and CDR2 is SMNVEV (reference sequence). In DNA, the CDR3 is TGTGCCAGCAGTTTGCCGGGACAGGGTCTCCACGAGCAGTACTTC. Protein product: CASSLPGQGLHEQYF.

The rearrangement uses TRBV25-1 and TRBJ2-7; 14 bases align to TRBD2. Germline loops: CDR1 MGHDK, CDR2 SYGVNS. The CDR3 has 17 amino acids. The V and J ends lost 5 bases and 6 bases, in that order; junction bases with no gene match: 12. The CDR3 loop is CASSHYQGTSGSSEQYF. CDR3 in DNA: TGTGCCAGCAGTCACTACCAGGGGACTAGCGGGAGTAGCGAGCAGTACTTC.

This chain connects TRBV30 to TRBJ2-2; TRBD2 is a possible D gene (5 bases). V shed 2 bases and J shed 5 bases, with 9 bases lying between them. This CDR3 has 13 residues. Germline V lookup: CDR1 GTSNPN, CDR2 SVGIG (reference sequence). In DNA, the CDR3 is TGTGCCTGGAGTAGTGGGAGTACCGGGGAGCTGTTTTTT. Its protein product is CAWSSGSTGELFF.

The chain employs TRBV19 and TRBJ2-1; D gene unclear. CDR3 length: 16 amino acids. The ends were cut back, 4 bases at V and 4 bases at J, with 17 bases in the middle. Germline CDR1 and CDR2: LNHDA and SQIVND (reference sequence). CDR3 DNA sequence: TGTGCCAGTAGTAATCTCCCAGGAACATTTTACAATGAGCAGTTCTTC. Translation: CASSNLPGTFYNEQFF. The entire variable domain, with the rest obtained from reference TRBV19 and TRBJ2-1, is as follows: DGGITQSPKYLFRKEGQNVTLSCEQNLNHDAMYWYRQDPGQGLRLIYYSQIVNDFQKGDIAEGYSVSREKKESFPLTVTSAQKNPTAFYLCASSNLPGTFYNEQFFGPGTRLTVL.